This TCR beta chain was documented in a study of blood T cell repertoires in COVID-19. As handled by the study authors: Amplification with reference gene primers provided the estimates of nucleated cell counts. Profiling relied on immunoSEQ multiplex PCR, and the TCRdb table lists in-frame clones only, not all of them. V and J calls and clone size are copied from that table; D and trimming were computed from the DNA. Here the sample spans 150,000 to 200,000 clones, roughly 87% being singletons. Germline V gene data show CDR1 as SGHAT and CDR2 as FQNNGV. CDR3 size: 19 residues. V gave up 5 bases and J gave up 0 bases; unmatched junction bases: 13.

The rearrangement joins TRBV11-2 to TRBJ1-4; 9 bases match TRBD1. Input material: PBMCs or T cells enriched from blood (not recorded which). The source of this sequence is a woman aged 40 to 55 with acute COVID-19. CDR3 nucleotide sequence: TGTGCCAGCAGCCCGGGACAGGGAATCACAGTGGCAACTAATGAAAAACTGTTTTTT. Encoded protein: CASSPGQGITVATNEKLFF.